The clone carrying this T cell receptor beta chain was counted between two and nine times. Its antigen is still unknown. This specimen belongs to a study of T cell repertoires in breast cancer. Study background: Breast cancer patients gave tumors, lymph nodes and blood; healthy donors gave blood.

A second nested PCR with blocking oligonucleotides suppressed unpaired genes. TCRdb processed the emulsion pairing reads anew with MiXCR; each CDR3 protein has one entry. The data contain around 43,000 distinct CDR3 sequences, 45% of them singletons. The V end lost 3 bases, the J end lost 0 bases, and 17 bases lay between the germline ends. Germline lookup yields CDR1 DFQATT and CDR2 SNEGSKA (reference sequence). CDR3 length: 16 residues. Study-wide results and caveats: Tumor-involved sentinel nodes shared about 8% of TCRs with matched tumors, tumor-free nodes 2% to 2.5%.

The expanded emulsion RT-PCR method captured paired alpha and beta chains from CD8+ T cells. Source material: CD8+ T cells. The receptor's source is a pool of human donors with breast cancer or a healthy control (not recorded which). V usage is TRBV20-1 and J usage is TRBJ1-1; D possibly corresponds to TRBD1 (6 bases). The CDR3, as DNA: TGCAGTGCTAGCACCTGGACAGCTCGCATGAACACTGAAGCTTTCTTT. Protein sequence: CSASTWTARMNTEAFF.